Below are 24 T cell receptor beta chains sequenced from a single sample in a study of blood T cell repertoires in COVID-19. Repertoires were generated with immunoSEQ multiplex PCR, while TCRdb's copy carries only in-frame clones and drops some. The sample holds about 430,000 clones, around nine tenths seen once. Material for sequencing was PBMCs or T cells enriched from blood (not recorded which). Source of these receptors: a woman between 18 and 29 years old who had been exposed to COVID-19.

J is TRBJ1-1 and V is TRBV2; 8 positions match TRBD1. The CDR3 totals 14 residues. Per the germline V gene, CDR1 is SNHLY and CDR2 is FYNNEI. The junction had 5 bases not matched to a gene; V was cut back by 7 bases and J by 1 base. CDR3 residues: CASIAQGANTEAFF. In nucleotides, the CDR3 is TGTGCCAGCATTGCTCAGGGGGCGAACACTGAAGCTTTCTTT.

The V call is TRBV5-1, the J call TRBJ1-2; 7 positions match TRBD1. Germline-derived CDR1 and CDR2 are SGHRS and YFSETQ. J lost 6 bases, V lost 9 bases, and 11 bases had no gene match. The CDR3 sequence is 13 residues long. The CDR3 sequence: CATPRQGGDGYTF. In nucleotides, the CDR3 is TGCGCCACCCCCCGACAGGGAGGCGATGGCTACACCTTC.

This clone came up once. The J gene is TRBJ2-1, the V gene TRBV7-9, with D possibly TRBD2 on 6 matching bases. There are 12 residues in the CDR3. V dropped 5 bases and J dropped 10 bases, with 12 bases sitting between them. Germline V gene sequence: CDR1 SEHNR, CDR2 FQNEAQ (reference sequence). This CDR3 is CASSLGTGEQFF. CDR3 bases: TGTGCCAGCAGCCTTGGGACTGGGGAGCAGTTCTTC.

V is TRBV10-3 and J is TRBJ2-1; no definite D call. Trimming removed 3 bases at V and 2 bases at J, with 17 bases between. CDR1 is ENHRY, CDR2 SYGVKD, per germline. This CDR3 has 17 amino acids. The CDR3, as DNA: TGTGCCATCAGTGATGTTTCTACAGTGAGTACCTACAATGAGCAGTTCTTC. Amino acids: CAISDVSTVSTYNEQFF.

The V call is TRBV6-5, the J call TRBJ1-5, with TRBD1 matching over 9 bases. Germline CDR1 is MNHEY and CDR2 is SVGAGI. This CDR3 is 15 amino acids long. The junction had 8 bases not matched to a gene; V was cut back by 7 bases and J by 4 bases. The chain's CDR3 is CASTPGTGRNQPQHF. In DNA form, the CDR3 reads TGTGCCAGCACCCCCGGGACAGGGAGAAATCAGCCCCAGCATTTT.

Of note for this clone: Its ends do not fully match the called genes, so a read error is possible. The chain uses TRBV7-6 and TRBJ2-3; 7 bases fit TRBD2. Germline CDR1 reads SGHVS; CDR2 reads FNYEAQ. This CDR3 has 16 residues. CDR3 in DNA: TGTGCCAGCAGTTTAGCGGGTCTCGAGGGCACAGATACGCAGTATTTT. This sequence encodes CASSLAGLEGTDTQYF.

The rearrangement links TRBV5-1 to TRBJ2-7; 15 nucleotides align to TRBD2. The germline gives CDR1 SGHRS, CDR2 YFSETQ. The CDR3 runs to 17 residues. J lost 0 bases, V lost 4 bases, and 5 bases had no gene match. Written as DNA, the CDR3 is TGCGCCAGCAGCCTAGGGACTAGCGGGAGGATCTCCTACGAGCAGTACTTC. This translates into CASSLGTSGRISYEQYF.

The chain joins TRBV14 to TRBJ1-1, with D unresolved. This CDR3 has 14 amino acids. Germline V gene data show CDR1 as SGHDN and CDR2 as FVKESK. The V end lost 5 bases, the J end lost 0 bases, and 10 bases lay between the germline ends. This CDR3 is CASSSPGMNTEAFF. DNA for the CDR3: TGTGCCAGCAGCAGTCCGGGGATGAACACTGAAGCTTTCTTT.

The rearrangement uses TRBV5-1 and TRBJ1-1, with a weak D call TRBD1 (6 bases). Trimming cost V 0 bases and J 0 bases, with 9 bases left between them. The CDR3 consists of 15 residues. The germline V gene encodes CDR1 SGHRS and CDR2 YFSETQ. This CDR3 is CASSLGRDMNTEAFF. CDR3 sequence (DNA): TGCGCCAGCAGCTTGGGTCGGGACATGAACACTGAAGCTTTCTTT.

The CDR3: CSVGDRGQGLNGYTF. For the CDR3, the DNA is TGCAGCGTTGGGGATCGAGGGCAAGGATTGAATGGCTACACCTTC. The rearrangement uses TRBV29-1 and TRBJ1-2; no definite D call. CDR1 and CDR2 (germline): SQVTM, ANQGSEA. V lost 4 bases and J lost 6, with 21 bases in between. This CDR3 region has 15 residues.

This chain connects TRBV18 to TRBJ2-1, with 9 bases matching TRBD2. CDR1 is KGHSH and CDR2 is LQKENI in the germline V gene. V trimming: 2 bases; J trimming: 4 bases; junction bases outside the gene matches: 6. CDR3 size: 16 residues. CDR3 coding DNA: TGTGCCAGCTCACCAATCCAGCGGGGGGCATACAATGAGCAGTTCTTC. It specifies CASSPIQRGAYNEQFF.

The V and J genes are TRBV6-4 and TRBJ1-1, with 8 bases fitting TRBD1. This CDR3 comprises 13 residues. The V gene's germline CDR1 is MRHNA and CDR2 SNTAGT. V lost 6 bases, J lost 4 bases, and 4 bases stayed unmatched. The CDR3 DNA reads TGTGCCAGCAGCACCGGGACAGGCACTGAAGCTTTCTTT. It encodes CASSTGTGTEAFF.

The CDR3 DNA sequence: TGTGCCTGGAGGAGGTATGGGACAGGGCCCTCTGGAAACACCATATATTTT. Its translation: CAWRRYGTGPSGNTIYF. The chain recombines TRBV30 with TRBJ1-3; 9 nucleotides agree with TRBD1. Germline CDR1 and CDR2: GTSNPN and SVGIG (reference sequence). The CDR3 spans 17 residues. V lost 3 bases, J lost 0 bases, and 9 bases stayed unmatched.

V is TRBV3-1 (or the pseudogene TRBV3-2) and J is TRBJ1-4; 7 nucleotides agree with TRBD1. Germline values: CDR1 LGHDT, CDR2 YNNKEL (reference sequence). The CDR3 extends over 16 amino acids. The trim removed 0 bases at V and 8 bases at J, leaving 9 bases unmatched. This chain's CDR3 is CASSQDLQGLREKLFF. The CDR3 coding sequence is TGTGCCAGCAGCCAAGACCTACAGGGGTTAAGGGAAAAACTGTTTTTT.

The V and J genes are TRBV27 and TRBJ1-1; D unclear. This CDR3 is built from 16 residues. Germline V gives CDR1 MNHEY, CDR2 SMNVEV (reference sequence). Between the trimmed V and J ends, which lost 0 bases and 5 bases, there was a span of 16 bases. The CDR3 loop reads CASSLSEALGVTEAFF. The CDR3 DNA follows: TGTGCCAGCAGTTTATCCGAGGCCCTCGGTGTGACTGAAGCTTTCTTT.

The chain couples TRBV28 to TRBJ2-3; D is possibly TRBD2 (5 bases). The CDR3 length is 12 residues. V lost 4 bases and J 6 bases, leaving 8 bases between the germline ends. Germline values: CDR1 MDHEN, CDR2 SYDVKM. This CDR3 reads CASSSGLDTQYF. Written as DNA, the CDR3 is TGTGCCAGCAGTTCAGGACTGGATACGCAGTATTTT.

The chain joins TRBV6-5 to TRBJ1-1; D gene uncertain. Trimming removed 4 bases from V and 5 bases from J, with 11 bases in between. The V gene's germline CDR1 is MNHEY and CDR2 SVGAGI. This CDR3 is built from 13 residues. CDR3 nucleotides: TGTGCCAGCAGTTCACACACGGGGACTGAAGCTTTCTTT. Amino acid sequence: CASSSHTGTEAFF.

This chain links TRBV2 with TRBJ1-6; 9 bases agree with TRBD1. Germline CDR1 reads SNHLY; CDR2 reads FYNNEI. V lost 11 bases to trimming and J lost 7 bases; unmatched junction nucleotides: 6. The CDR3 is 13 amino acids. In DNA form, the CDR3 reads TGTGCCCCCCGGGACAGGGAAAATTCACCCCTCCACTTT. Translated, it gives CAPRDRENSPLHF.

This clone was counted a few times. The chain joins TRBV10-3 to TRBJ2-1, with 11 bases matching TRBD1. Looked up from germline, CDR1 is ENHRY and CDR2 is SYGVKD. The junction had 1 base not matched to a gene; V was cut back by 4 bases and J by 2 bases. The CDR3 spans 15 residues. CDR3 region: CAISGGQGAYNEQFF. Written as DNA, the CDR3 is TGTGCCATCAGTGGGGGACAGGGGGCCTACAATGAGCAGTTCTTC.

This chain links TRBV5-8 with TRBJ2-5; D ambiguous. Between the trimmed V and J ends, which lost 6 bases and 1 base, there was a span of 19 bases. In germline, CDR1 is SGHTS, CDR2 YDEGEE. The CDR3 spans 16 residues. The CDR3 coding sequence is TGTGCCAGCACCCTAGGATTGGGTGTCACCCAAGAGACCCAGTACTTC. This gives the protein CASTLGLGVTQETQYF.

V gene TRBV19 combines with J gene TRBJ2-7; 7 positions agree with TRBD2. The germline CDR1 and CDR2 sequences are LNHDA and SQIVND (reference sequence). J was trimmed by 5 bases and V by 3 bases; bases with no gene match: 10. This CDR3 contains 15 residues. The CDR3 spells CASSISTGAGNEQYF. Here the CDR3 DNA reads TGTGCCAGTAGTATTTCGACGGGAGCGGGGAACGAGCAGTACTTC.

The chain employs TRBV7-8 and TRBJ1-1; TRBD1 is a possible D gene (6 bases). The CDR3 is 16 amino acids. Trimming removed 5 bases from V and 0 bases from J, with 16 bases in between. Germline V gives CDR1 SGHVS, CDR2 FQNEAQ. CDR3 nucleotide sequence: TGTGCCAGCAGCGTAAAACCGGACAGATTGAACACTGAAGCTTTCTTT. Its translation is CASSVKPDRLNTEAFF.

This clone was seen only once. The rearrangement links TRBV14 to TRBJ1-5; 7 positions agree with TRBD1. This CDR3 is built from 13 residues. Germline V gene sequence: CDR1 SGHDN, CDR2 FVKESK. V was pared by 5 bases and J by 6 bases, with 4 bases of the junction left unmatched. The CDR3 DNA is TGTGCCAGCAGCGGACAGGCCGGTCAGCCCCAGCATTTT. Encoded protein: CASSGQAGQPQHF.

The rearrangement links TRBV5-1 to TRBJ2-5, with 8 positions matching TRBD2. The CDR3 is 18 residues long. With V trimmed by 0 bases and J by 3 bases, 13 bases remained unmatched. The germline V gene encodes CDR1 SGHRS and CDR2 YFSETQ. Written as DNA, the CDR3 is TGCGCCAGCAGCTTGGCGGATACGGGACGGGGGGGAGAAGAGACCCAGTACTTC. It encodes CASSLADTGRGGEETQYF.